This paragraph covers one TCR beta chain sequence. The sample is drawn from a study of cytomegalovirus exposure and HLA in healthy donors. Method: immunoSEQ multiplex PCR; TCRdb's copy keeps in-frame clones and lacks some. Altogether roughly 180,000 clones are present, around 84% being singletons, with the ten largest covering around 7%. The CDR3 is made up of 16 amino acids. Looked up from germline, CDR1 is LGHNA and CDR2 is YNFKEQ. V shed 4 bases and J 7 bases; nucleotides not matched to a gene: 11. The sequencing input was PBMCs. This receptor was identified in a man aged 18 to 35 in good health and CMV-seropositive. This chain connects TRBV4-2 to TRBJ2-2; 8 bases agree with TRBD2. This CDR3 reads CASSPQGLDLGGELFF. CDR3 in DNA: TGTGCCAGCAGCCCTCAGGGACTAGACCTTGGCGGGGAGCTGTTTTTT.